This T cell receptor (beta chain) was sequenced during a study of CD8 T cells in Susac syndrome. V was shortened by 3 bases and J by 2 bases, with 4 bases between the two germline ends. CDR1 and CDR2 (germline): DFQATT, SNEGSKA (reference sequence). The CDR3 sequence is 11 residues long. Random hexamers served to reverse transcribe roughly 0.45 to 1 ug RNA. TCRdb processed the immunoSEQ multiplex PCR reads anew with MiXCR; each CDR3 protein has one entry. Here the sample spans about 200,000 distinct CDR3 sequences, nearly 97% being singletons. Material: CD4+ T cells from PBMCs. This clonotype was obtained from a human donor with multiple sclerosis. The rearrangement uses TRBV20-1 and TRBJ1-2, with D unclear. The CDR3 protein is CSARPNYGYTF. In DNA form, the CDR3 reads TGCAGTGCTAGGCCCAACTATGGCTACACCTTC.